This T cell receptor (beta chain) comes out of a study of cytomegalovirus exposure and HLA in healthy donors. General study points: Presence/absence analyses assumed roughly uniform sequencing depth across donors. Reports credit the classifier with highly specific, highly sensitive diagnosis of cytomegalovirus status. The productive fraction for most TCR beta V segments was about 90% or about 30% in an earlier analysis. Later analysis identified over 15,000 TCR beta sequences associated with HLA alleles, using a false discovery rate threshold of 0.05.

The CDR3 is 16 residues long. V lost 1 base to trimming and J lost 2 bases; unmatched junction nucleotides: 2. Per germline, CDR1 KGHSH and CDR2 LQKENI. Of note for this clone: The target antigen is unknown.

The PCR made use of 60 Vbeta and 13 Jbeta primers. Clones were sequenced by immunoSEQ multiplex PCR, and TCRdb holds only the in-frame ones, with some missing. This sample carries 85,000 to 100,000 clones, approximately 80% of them seen once, and the ten largest clones take approximately 16%. The chain combines TRBV18 with TRBJ2-3; TRBD2 agrees at 11 bases. The receptor comes from a man aged 55 to 70 in good health and CMV-seropositive. Sequencing input: PBMCs. Here the CDR3 DNA reads TGTGCCAGCTCACCACTAGCGGGGGGGAACACAGATACGCAGTATTTT. Amino acids: CASSPLAGGNTDTQYF.